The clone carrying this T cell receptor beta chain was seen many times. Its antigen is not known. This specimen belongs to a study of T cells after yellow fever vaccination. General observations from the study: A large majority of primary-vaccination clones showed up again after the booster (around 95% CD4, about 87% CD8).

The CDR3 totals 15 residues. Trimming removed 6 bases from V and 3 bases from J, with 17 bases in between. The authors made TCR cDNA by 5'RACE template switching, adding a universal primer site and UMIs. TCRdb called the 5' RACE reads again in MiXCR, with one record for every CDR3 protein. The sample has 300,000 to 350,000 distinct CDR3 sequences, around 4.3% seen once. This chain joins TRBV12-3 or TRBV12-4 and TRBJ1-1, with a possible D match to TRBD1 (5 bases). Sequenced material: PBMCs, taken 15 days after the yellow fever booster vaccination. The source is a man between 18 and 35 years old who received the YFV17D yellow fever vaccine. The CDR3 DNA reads TGTGCCAGCAGATATCGGGACGCCGCGGACACTGAAGCTTTCTTT. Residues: CASRYRDAADTEAFF.